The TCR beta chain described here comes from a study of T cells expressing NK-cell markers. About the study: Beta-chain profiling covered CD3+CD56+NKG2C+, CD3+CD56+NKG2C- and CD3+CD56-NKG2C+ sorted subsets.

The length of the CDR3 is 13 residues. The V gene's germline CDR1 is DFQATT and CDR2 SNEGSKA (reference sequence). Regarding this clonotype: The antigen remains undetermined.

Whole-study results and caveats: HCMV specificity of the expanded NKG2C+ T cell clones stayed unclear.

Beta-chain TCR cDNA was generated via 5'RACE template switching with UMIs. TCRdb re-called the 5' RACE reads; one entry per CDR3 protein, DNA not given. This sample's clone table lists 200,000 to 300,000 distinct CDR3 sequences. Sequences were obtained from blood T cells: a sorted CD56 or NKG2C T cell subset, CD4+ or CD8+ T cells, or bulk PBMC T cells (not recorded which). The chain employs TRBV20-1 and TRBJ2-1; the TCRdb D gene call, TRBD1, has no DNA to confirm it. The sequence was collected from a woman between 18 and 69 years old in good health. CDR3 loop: CSAPGQGYNEQFF.